This T cell receptor (beta chain) was sequenced for a study of regulatory T cells in long-lasting Graves disease. Whole-study findings and limits: The study found lower TCR diversity in persistent Graves' patients than in newly diagnosed ones.

This clonotype was detected ten times or more. The antigen is unknown. With 1 base removed from V and 3 bases from J, the gap between germline ends came to 9 bases. This CDR3 contains 14 residues. Through Arm-PCR of CDR3 regions and iRepertoire HTBI primers, TCR beta libraries were built. In TCRdb, the multiplex PCR reads were re-called with MiXCR into one record per CDR3 protein. The repertoire includes roughly 500,000 distinct CDR3 sequences, approximately 12% of them detected once, and 7.5% to 9% sits in the top ten. The time point: newly diagnosed GD, antithyroid drugs for less than 3 months. PBMC-derived RNA was used for the TCR library. The data were also submitted as part of a second study, on T cells in Graves' hyperthyroidism and ophthalmopathy. In that study: In the analysis, a 13 V-J model separated ophthalmopathy from stable hyperthyroidism. Ophthalmopathy was predicted by the model a median of around 5.9 months ahead of onset.

The rearrangement uses TRBV12-3 or TRBV12-4 and TRBJ1-2; D gene unclear. Here the sequenced sample was peripheral blood mononuclear cells (PBMCs), taken at new diagnosis, from a patient treated with antithyroid drugs. The origin of this receptor is a woman aged 25-40 years with Graves disease. This CDR3 is CASSLGWRDYGYTF. The CDR3 DNA is TGTGCCAGCAGTTTAGGGTGGAGGGACTATGGCTACACCTTC.